The clone carrying this TCR beta chain is a singleton in its sample. These data belong to a study of OX40 agonist ivuxolimab in advanced cancers. Study information: Allowance was made for prior anti-PD-1, anti-PD-L1 or anti-CTLA-4 therapy, and approximately 40% had some.

Libraries were prepared by immunoSEQ multiplex PCR; TCRdb keeps only in-frame clonotypes and omits some of them. The sample holds 20,000 or so clones; around 84% are singletons and the top ten take approximately 15%. Trimming stripped 5 bases from V and 3 bases from J, with 12 bases between. Germline V gene sequence: CDR1 SGHRS, CDR2 YFSETQ. The CDR3 covers 13 residues. The specimen comprised CD4+ or CD8+ T cells sorted from blood, sampled in a trial of the OX40 agonist ivuxolimab. The sequence came from an adult with an advanced solid tumor such as melanoma, head and neck, liver or kidney cancer. The rearrangement links TRBV5-1 to TRBJ2-7, with D possibly being TRBD1 (6 bases). CDR3 loop: CASSVRDNYEQYF. The DNA of the CDR3 is TGCGCCAGCAGTGTCCGGGACAACTACGAGCAGTACTTC.